The subject of this entry is one T cell receptor (beta chain). This entry belongs to a study of blood T cell repertoires in COVID-19. Background on the study: The study drew acute and convalescent COVID-19 samples from the United States, Italy and Spain. T cells, B-cell-depleted T cells, or PBMCs provided the cDNA or gDNA that served as material.

Original processing methods: Reference gene primer amplification yielded estimated nucleated cell counts. TCRdb's table, derived via immunoSEQ multiplex PCR, lists solely in-frame clones and lacks some. D and trimming come from the DNA, and the V and J calls and clone size come from that table. The table shows 220,000 or so clones, with approximately 85% occurring only once. CDR1 is KGHSH, CDR2 LQKENI, per germline. With 0 bases removed from V and 3 bases from J, the gap between germline ends came to 15 bases. The CDR3 contains 17 residues. The clonotype comes from a man aged 50 to 59 who had recovered from COVID-19. The chain couples TRBV18 to TRBJ1-5; a possible D gene is TRBD1 (6 bases). The sequenced material came from peripheral blood. CDR3 DNA sequence: TGTGCCAGCTCACCACCGCGCTTCGGGGGGCTCAATCAGCCCCAGCATTTT. It translates to CASSPPRFGGLNQPQHF. The entire variable domain, with the rest obtained from reference TRBV18 and TRBJ1-5, is as follows: NAGVMQNPRHLVRRRGQEARLRCSPMKGHSHVYWYRQLPEEGLKFMVYLQKENIIDESGMPKERFSAEFPKEGPSILRIQQVVRGDSAAYFCASSPPRFGGLNQPQHFGDGTRLSIL.